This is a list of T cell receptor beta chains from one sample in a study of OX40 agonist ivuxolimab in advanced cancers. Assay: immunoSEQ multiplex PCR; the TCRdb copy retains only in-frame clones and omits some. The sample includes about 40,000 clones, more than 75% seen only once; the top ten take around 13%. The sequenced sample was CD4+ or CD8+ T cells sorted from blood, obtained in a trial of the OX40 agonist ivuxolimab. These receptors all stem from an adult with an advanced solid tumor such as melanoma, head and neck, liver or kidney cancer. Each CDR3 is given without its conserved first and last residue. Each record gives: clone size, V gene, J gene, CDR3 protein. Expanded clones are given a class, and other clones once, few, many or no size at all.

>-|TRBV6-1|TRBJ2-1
ASRLVYNEQF
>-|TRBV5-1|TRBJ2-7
ASSLAQVSPTYEQY
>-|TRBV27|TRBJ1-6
ASSSTGGDSPLH
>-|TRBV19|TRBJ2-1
ASSIAAGGSDEQF
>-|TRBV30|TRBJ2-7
ASTRGDRAFDEQY
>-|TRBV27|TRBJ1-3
ASAPGRSSGNTIY
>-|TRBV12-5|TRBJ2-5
ASGSPGDGGYQETQY
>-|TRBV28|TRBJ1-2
ASSGDREDLGYT
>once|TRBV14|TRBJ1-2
ASSTGVYYGYT
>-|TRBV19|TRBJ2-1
ASTPLGGTYNEQF
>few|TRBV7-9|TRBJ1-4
ASSLAGPVEKLF
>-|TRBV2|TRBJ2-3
ASSDLGLGAGPGTDTQY
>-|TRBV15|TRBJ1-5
ATSRDKGAGKPQH
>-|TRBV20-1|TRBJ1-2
SAQNYGYT
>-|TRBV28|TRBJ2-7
ASTFHVGDSSYEQY
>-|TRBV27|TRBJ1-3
ASSLSLGAGNTIY
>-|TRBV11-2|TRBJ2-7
ASSARDRGQDEQY
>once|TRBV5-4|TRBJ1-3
ASSSDRANTIY
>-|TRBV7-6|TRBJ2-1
ASSLGTSGTYNEQF
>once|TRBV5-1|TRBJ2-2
ASSLELDTGELF
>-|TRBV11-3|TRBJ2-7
ASSLGGGAVYEQY
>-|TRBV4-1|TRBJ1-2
ASSQVFGTTNYGYT
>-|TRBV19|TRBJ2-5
ASSMGGIETQY
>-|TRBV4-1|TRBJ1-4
ASSQEGGDEKLF
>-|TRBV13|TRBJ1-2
ASSLGTEANYGYT
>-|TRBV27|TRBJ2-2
ASSLAGQGFGGELF
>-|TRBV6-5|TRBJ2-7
ASSSDRKSPYEQY
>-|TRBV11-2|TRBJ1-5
ASSLVGGLQPQH
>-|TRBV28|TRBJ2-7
ASSFDGQAYEQY
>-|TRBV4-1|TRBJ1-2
ASSQDFKGFNYGYT
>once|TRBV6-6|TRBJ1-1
ASSRLGQTNTEAF
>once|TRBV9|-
ASSVATLTYEQY
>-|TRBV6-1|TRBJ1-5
ASSEAPGQKNQPQH
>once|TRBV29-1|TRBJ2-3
SVGEGSRDTQY
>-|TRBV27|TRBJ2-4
ASSSPSMAKNIQY
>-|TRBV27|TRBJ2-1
ASKGAGTYNEQF
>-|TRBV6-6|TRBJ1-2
ATETLGGYT
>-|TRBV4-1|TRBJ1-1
ASSQDRRTEAF
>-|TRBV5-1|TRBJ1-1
ASSPTGAMNTEAF
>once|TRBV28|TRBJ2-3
ASLGVVRTDTQY
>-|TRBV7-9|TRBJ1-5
ASTMGGQPQH
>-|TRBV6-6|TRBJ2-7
ASREHGDYEQY
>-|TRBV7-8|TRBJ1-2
ASSSYQVAQTYGYT
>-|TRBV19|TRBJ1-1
ASMGTVEAF
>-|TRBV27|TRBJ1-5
ASSSTPRVGNQPQH
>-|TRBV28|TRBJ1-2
ASSQPLDRAYDGYT
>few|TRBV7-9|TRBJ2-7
ASSFSGNEQY
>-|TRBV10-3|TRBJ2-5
AISPGTGEETQY
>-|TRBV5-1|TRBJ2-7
ASSLATAGASEQY
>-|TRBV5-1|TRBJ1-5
ASSLIGEGQPQH
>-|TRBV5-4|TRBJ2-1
ASTPAGSYNEQF
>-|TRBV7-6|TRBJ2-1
ASSLGMVNEQF
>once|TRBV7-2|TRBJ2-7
ASSFGQGFDEQY
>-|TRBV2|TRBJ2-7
ASRGGYYEQY